Each of the 15 T cell receptor beta chains below was sequenced from the same sample in a study of siplizumab effects on memory and regulatory T cells. Data came from immunoSEQ multiplex PCR; TCRdb stores just in-frame clones and leaves some out. In the table there are about 100,000 clones, 91% of which are singletons. Sequencing input: CD4+ T cells sorted from blood. The receptor source for this set is a human donor in good health. Some clones in this sample may be carry-over from other donors' samples.

This clone was seen a handful of times. The chain has TRBV2 and TRBJ1-5, with D possibly being TRBD1 (5 bases). V gave up 5 bases and J gave up 6 bases, with 14 bases separating them. Germline V gives CDR1 SNHLY, CDR2 FYNNEI. The CDR3 consists of 14 residues. The CDR3 loop reads CASSLGERRQPQHF. DNA for the CDR3: TGTGCCAGCAGTCTAGGGGAGAGACGTCAGCCCCAGCATTTT.

The chain links TRBV5-1 to TRBJ1-4; D not certain. V was cut by 0 bases and J by 0 bases, with 6 bases left in between. CDR3 length equals 15 residues. Germline CDR1 SGHRS, CDR2 YFSETQ. In DNA form, the CDR3 reads TGCGCCAGCAGCTTGGAGGGTACAACTAATGAAAAACTGTTTTTT. Residues: CASSLEGTTNEKLFF.

The chain is built from TRBV5-1 and TRBJ2-2; no reliable D call. CDR1 and CDR2 from the germline V gene are SGHRS and YFSETQ. This CDR3 contains 14 residues. Trimming removed 5 bases at V and 0 bases at J, with 8 bases between. CDR3 residues: CASSPTANTGELFF. The CDR3, as DNA: TGCGCCAGCAGTCCCACAGCGAACACCGGGGAGCTGTTTTTT.

The V and J genes are TRBV4-1 and TRBJ2-5; D may be TRBD1 or TRBD2 (5 bases each). Germline CDR1 and CDR2: MGHRA and YSYEKL. Trimming pared 0 bases from V and 4 bases from J, leaving 15 bases between. The CDR3 consists of 16 residues. The CDR3 DNA follows: TGCGCCAGCAGCCAAGATCGAGGGGCCTTGGCAGAGACCCAGTACTTC. Translated: CASSQDRGALAETQYF.

The CDR3 protein is CASSPGTGINTEAFF. The CDR3 nucleotides read TGTGCCAGTAGCCCTGGGACAGGCATTAACACTGAAGCTTTCTTT. The chain couples TRBV19 to TRBJ1-1; 8 positions match TRBD1. Trimming removed 6 bases from V and 2 bases from J; junction bases left unmatched: 8. This CDR3 is built from 15 residues. From germline, CDR1 is LNHDA and CDR2 SQIVND (reference sequence).

V gene TRBV7-8 combines with J gene TRBJ2-7, with a tentative D call TRBD1 (6 bases). The V gene's germline CDR1 is SGHVS and CDR2 FQNEAQ. The CDR3 runs 15 residues. The V and J ends lost 3 bases and 2 bases respectively, with 14 bases between them. The CDR3 protein is CASSFRPGEPYEQYF. In nucleotides, the CDR3 is TGTGCCAGCAGCTTTCGCCCAGGGGAGCCCTACGAGCAGTACTTC.

The chain uses TRBV5-4 and TRBJ2-5; D gene unclear. Trimming pared 5 bases from V and 5 bases from J, leaving 10 bases between. The CDR3 sequence is 12 residues long. From germline, CDR1 is SGHNT and CDR2 YYREEE (reference sequence). CDR3 in amino acids: CASSVGSETQYF. CDR3 coding DNA: TGTGCCAGCAGTGTGGGTTCGGAGACCCAGTACTTC. Full variable domain (missing parts from reference TRBV5-4 and TRBJ2-5): ETGVTQSPTHLIKTRGQQVTLRCSSQSGHNTVSWYQQALGQGPQFIFQYYREEENGRGNFPPRFSGLQFPNYSSELNVNALELDDSALYLCASSVGSETQYFGPGTRLLVL.

The rearrangement links TRBV5-1 to TRBJ1-1; D ambiguous. CDR3 length: 15 residues. Trimming cost V 0 bases and J 4 bases, with 13 bases left between them. CDR1 is SGHRS and CDR2 is YFSETQ in the germline V gene. The chain's CDR3 is CASSLADFSGTEAFF. The DNA of the CDR3 is TGCGCCAGCAGCTTGGCGGACTTCTCAGGCACTGAAGCTTTCTTT.

The V and J genes are TRBV30 and TRBJ2-2, with 9 nucleotides matching TRBD1. CDR3 length: 13 residues. Germline lookup yields CDR1 GTSNPN and CDR2 SVGIG (reference sequence). With V trimmed by 3 bases and J by 6 bases, 2 bases remained unmatched. CDR3 nucleotide sequence: TGTGCCTGGAGCGGGACAGGGTCCGGGGAGCTGTTTTTT. It codes for CAWSGTGSGELFF.

This sequence joins TRBV2 and TRBJ2-3, with D perhaps matching TRBD1 (6 bases). Germline-derived CDR1 and CDR2 are SNHLY and FYNNEI. CDR3 length: 15 amino acids. Trimming removed 4 bases from V and 0 bases from J, with 11 bases in between. This chain's CDR3 is CASSVLGASTDTQYF. In nucleotides, the CDR3 is TGTGCCAGCAGTGTCCTGGGGGCGAGCACAGATACGCAGTATTTT.

The chain links TRBV29-1 to TRBJ2-3, with no clear D. Trimming removed 6 bases from V and 0 bases from J, with 10 bases in between. The CDR3 sequence is 13 residues long. The germline gives CDR1 SQVTM, CDR2 ANQGSEA. The CDR3 here is CSVDTDSTDTQYF. The CDR3 nucleotides are TGCAGCGTAGATACCGACAGCACAGATACGCAGTATTTT.

In nucleotides, the CDR3 is TGTGCCAGCAGTGTTATCCCGGGTTCTGAAGCTTTCTTT. Protein: CASSVIPGSEAFF. V gene TRBV6-4 combines with J gene TRBJ1-1; no definite D call. Germline lookup yields CDR1 MRHNA and CDR2 SNTAGT. This CDR3 contains 13 residues. V gave up 4 bases and J gave up 6 bases, with 12 bases separating them.

The chain has TRBV7-9 and TRBJ1-2; D call uncertain. V lost 8 bases and J lost 8, with 3 bases in between. CDR3 length: 8 residues. From germline, CDR1 is SEHNR and CDR2 FQNEAQ (reference sequence). The CDR3 here is CASGGYTF. CDR3 coding DNA: TGTGCCAGCGGAGGCTACACCTTC.

This rearrangement joins TRBV28 to TRBJ1-5, with unresolved D. Between the trimmed V and J ends, which lost 5 bases and 12 bases, there was a span of 23 bases. The CDR3 has 15 residues. The germline CDR1 and CDR2 sequences are MDHEN and SYDVKM. The CDR3 protein is CASSTFRTLYSSQHF. The CDR3 DNA sequence: TGTGCCAGCAGTACTTTCAGGACTCTTTATTCAAGCCAGCATTTT.

This clone was recorded once. Other DNA variants within this sample encode the same CDR3. V usage is TRBV6-5 and J usage is TRBJ2-7, with TRBD1 matching 7 bases. CDR3 length: 13 residues. Germline CDR1 MNHEY, CDR2 SVGAGI. V lost 2 bases and J lost 2; bases outside the gene matches: 0. In DNA, the CDR3 is TGTGCCAGCAGTTACGACAGGGCCTACGAGCAGTACTTC. It is translated as CASSYDRAYEQYF.